A selection of T cell receptor beta chains follows, all from one sample in a study of T cells in Graves' hyperthyroidism and ophthalmopathy. MiXCR, run by TCRdb on the multiplex PCR reads, gives a single entry per CDR3 protein. Here the sample spans a few hundred thousand distinct CDR3 sequences, about a sixth being singletons. The sample was blood. The receptors derive from a woman between 40 and 50 years old with Graves' ophthalmopathy. Both conserved end residues are trimmed from each CDR3.

J | length | V | CDR3
TRBJ1-6 | 14 | TRBV7-6 | ASSLQGLGYNSPLH
TRBJ1-1 | 11 | TRBV20-1 | SAQDRSHTEAF
TRBJ2-3 | 10 | TRBV7-3 | ASSFLTDTQY
TRBJ2-7 | 12 | TRBV2 | ASSLDRGDYEQY
TRBJ2-7 | 11 | TRBV20-1 | SAKWAGPYEQY
TRBJ2-1 | 14 | TRBV18 | ASSPPGLAGLNEQF
TRBJ2-3 | 12 | TRBV7-9 | ASSPWTGSTTQY
TRBJ2-2 | 14 | TRBV20-1 | SVLGQGIGNTGELF
TRBJ1-5 | 12 | TRBV6-1 | ASSVTRGNQPQH
TRBJ2-5 | 13 | TRBV19 | ASSRPGGGTETQY
TRBJ2-2 | 11 | TRBV25-1 | ASSWLNTGELF
TRBJ2-1 | 12 | TRBV3-1 | ASSQEGVNNEQF
TRBJ2-3 | 13 | TRBV20-1 | SARGRAARPDTQY
TRBJ1-6 | 13 | TRBV5-1 | ASSLVRADNSPLH
TRBJ1-1 | 10 | TRBV12-3/TRBV12-4 | ASSYAGGSAF
TRBJ1-2 | 10 | TRBV2 | ASSDSGYGYT
TRBJ2-2 | 12 | TRBV7-3 | ASSHLALTGELF
TRBJ1-1 | 13 | TRBV29-1 | SVAVGLPGNTEAF
TRBJ2-6 | 15 | TRBV6-5 | ASSYSAGRSGANVLT
TRBJ2-7 | 11 | TRBV2 | ATTSGPNGEQY
TRBJ2-1 | 15 | TRBV4-1 | ASSPPPPLSSYNEQF
TRBJ2-1 | 12 | TRBV29-1 | SVYRTSAYNEQF
TRBJ2-1 | 14 | TRBV29-1 | SVVRVPADSYNEQF
TRBJ2-3 | 15 | TRBV6-5 | ASSSNRSPHLTYTQY
TRBJ1-1 | 12 | TRBV19 | ASSIQGGNTEAF
TRBJ2-3 | 14 | TRBV28 | ASSVYHSPSTDTQY
TRBJ2-5 | 13 | TRBV7-3 | ASSLYGTGVETQY
TRBJ2-4 | 12 | TRBV30 | AWSAGEGKNIQY
TRBJ1-5 | 15 | TRBV11-2 | ASSPDRVPLVNQPQH
TRBJ2-1 | 16 | TRBV13 | ASSFASGGPSSYNEQF
TRBJ1-5 | 12 | TRBV7-2 | ASSARHANQPQH
TRBJ2-4 | 12 | TRBV7-9 | ASSLDSTKNIQY
TRBJ2-7 | 9 | TRBV2 | ASSEMGEQY
TRBJ1-5 | 15 | TRBV27 | ASSRRTGGALDQPQH
TRBJ2-1 | 16 | TRBV27 | ASSLLASGGYSYNEQF
TRBJ1-5 | 14 | TRBV19 | ASSLWTGLGDQPQH
TRBJ2-2 | 14 | TRBV7-9 | ASSLAVRRDTGELF
TRBJ1-2 | 11 | TRBV6-1 | ASRLGTTDGYT
TRBJ1-2 | 11 | TRBV5-5 | ASSFRTGVGYT
TRBJ2-5 | 13 | TRBV20-1 | SAAGTLQNGETQY
TRBJ1-4 | 13 | TRBV7-4 | ASSLREGEQEKLF
TRBJ1-2 | 13 | TRBV7-8 | ASSLAPGQGEYYT
TRBJ1-1 | 14 | TRBV6-2/TRBV6-3 | ASSYATNRGIFGAF
TRBJ2-1 | 13 | TRBV11-3 | ASSQDYNSYNEQF
TRBJ2-7 | 12 | TRBV5-1 | ASSPEGGSGEQY
TRBJ2-2 | 13 | TRBV20-1 | SARFGLAGTGELF
TRBJ1-4 | 12 | TRBV3-1 | ASSQLQGNEKLF
TRBJ2-7 | 13 | TRBV10-3 | AIRKDGQGSYEQY
TRBJ2-1 | 13 | TRBV19 | ASSADFSSYNEQF
TRBJ1-1 | 12 | TRBV14 | ASSQAGVNTEAF
TRBJ2-5 | 13 | TRBV29-1 | SVRLGTGGEETQY
TRBJ1-1 | 12 | TRBV3-1 | ASSPRQGWTEAF
TRBJ2-1 | 11 | TRBV14 | ASSQDLRLEQF